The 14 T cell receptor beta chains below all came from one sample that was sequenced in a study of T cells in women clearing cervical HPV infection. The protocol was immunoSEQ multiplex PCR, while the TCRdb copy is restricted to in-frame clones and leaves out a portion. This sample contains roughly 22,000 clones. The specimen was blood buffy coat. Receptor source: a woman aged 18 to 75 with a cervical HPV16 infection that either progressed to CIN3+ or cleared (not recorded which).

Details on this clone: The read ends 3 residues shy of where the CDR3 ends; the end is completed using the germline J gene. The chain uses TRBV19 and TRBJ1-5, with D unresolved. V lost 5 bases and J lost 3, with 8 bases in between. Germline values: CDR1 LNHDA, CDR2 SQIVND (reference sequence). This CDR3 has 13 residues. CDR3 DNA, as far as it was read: TGTGCCAGTAGTTGGTCAGTCAATCAGCCC. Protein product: CASSWSVNQP. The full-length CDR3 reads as CASSWSVNQPQHF.

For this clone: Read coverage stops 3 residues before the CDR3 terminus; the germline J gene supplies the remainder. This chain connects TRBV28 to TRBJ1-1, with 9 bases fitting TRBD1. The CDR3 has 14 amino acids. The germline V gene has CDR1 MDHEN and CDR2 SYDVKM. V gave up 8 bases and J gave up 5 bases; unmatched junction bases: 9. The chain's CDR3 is CASGTGGLMTEAFF. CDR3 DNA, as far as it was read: TGTGCCAGCGGTACAGGGGGCTTGATGACTGAA.

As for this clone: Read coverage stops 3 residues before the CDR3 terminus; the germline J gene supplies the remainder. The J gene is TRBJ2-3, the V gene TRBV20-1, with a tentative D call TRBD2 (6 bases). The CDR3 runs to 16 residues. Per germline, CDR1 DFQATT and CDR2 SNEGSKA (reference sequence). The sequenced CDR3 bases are TGCAGTGCTAGTAAGGCTAGCGTAACATTACAAGAGACG. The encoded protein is CSASKASVTLQET. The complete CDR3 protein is CSASKASVTLQETQYF.

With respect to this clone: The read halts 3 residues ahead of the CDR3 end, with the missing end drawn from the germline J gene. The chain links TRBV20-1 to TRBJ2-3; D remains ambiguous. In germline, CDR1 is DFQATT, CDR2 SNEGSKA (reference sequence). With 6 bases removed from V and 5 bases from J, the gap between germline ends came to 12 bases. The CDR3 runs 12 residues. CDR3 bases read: TGCAGTGCAAGCACAGTCGGAGATACG. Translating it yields CSASTVGDT. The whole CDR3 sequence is CSASTVGDTQYF.

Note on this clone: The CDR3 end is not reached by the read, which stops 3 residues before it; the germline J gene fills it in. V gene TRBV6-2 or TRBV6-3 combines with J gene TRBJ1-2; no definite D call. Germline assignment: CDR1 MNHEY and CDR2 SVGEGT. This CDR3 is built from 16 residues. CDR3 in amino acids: CASTDFLAGSMDDYTF. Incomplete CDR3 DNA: TGTGCCAGCACCGACTTTCTAGCGGGATCGATGGACGAC.

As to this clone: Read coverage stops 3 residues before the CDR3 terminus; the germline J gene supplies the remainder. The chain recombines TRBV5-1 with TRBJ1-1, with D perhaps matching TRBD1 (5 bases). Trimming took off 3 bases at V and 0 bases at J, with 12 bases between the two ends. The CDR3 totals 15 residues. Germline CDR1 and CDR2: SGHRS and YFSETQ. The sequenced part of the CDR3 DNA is TGCGCCAGCAGCTATCGGCAGGGTTTGAACACTGAA. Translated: CASSYRQGLNTE. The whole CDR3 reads CASSYRQGLNTEAFF.

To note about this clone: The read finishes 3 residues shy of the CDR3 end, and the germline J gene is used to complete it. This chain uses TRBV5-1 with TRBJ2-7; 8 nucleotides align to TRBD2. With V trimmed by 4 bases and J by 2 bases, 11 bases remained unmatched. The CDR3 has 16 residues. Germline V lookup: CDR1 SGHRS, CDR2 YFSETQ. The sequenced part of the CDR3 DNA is TGCGCCAGCAGCCGTGATAGCGGGATGGGTACCTACGAG. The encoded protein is CASSRDSGMGTYE. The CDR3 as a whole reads CASSRDSGMGTYEQYF.

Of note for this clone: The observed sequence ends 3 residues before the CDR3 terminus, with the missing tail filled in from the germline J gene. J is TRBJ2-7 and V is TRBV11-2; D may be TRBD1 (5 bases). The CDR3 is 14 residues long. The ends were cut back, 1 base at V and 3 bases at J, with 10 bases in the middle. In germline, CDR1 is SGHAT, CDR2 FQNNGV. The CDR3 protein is CASSLGWQGYEQYF. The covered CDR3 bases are TGTGCCAGCAGCTTAGGTTGGCAGGGCTACGAG.

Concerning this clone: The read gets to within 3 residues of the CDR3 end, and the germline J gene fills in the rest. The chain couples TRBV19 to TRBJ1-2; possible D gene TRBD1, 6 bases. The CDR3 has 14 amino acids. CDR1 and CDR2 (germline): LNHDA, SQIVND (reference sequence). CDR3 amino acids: CASSRNRRDNDYTF. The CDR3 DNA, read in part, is TGTGCCAGTAGTAGAAACCGGAGGGACAATGAC.

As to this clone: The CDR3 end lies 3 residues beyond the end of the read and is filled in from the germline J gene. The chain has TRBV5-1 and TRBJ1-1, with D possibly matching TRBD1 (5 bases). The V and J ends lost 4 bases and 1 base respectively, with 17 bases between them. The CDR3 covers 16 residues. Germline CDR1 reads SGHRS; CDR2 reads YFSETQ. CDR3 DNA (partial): TGCGCCAGCAGCCCTTACGGAGCGGGGCAGAACACTGAA. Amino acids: CASSPYGAGQNTE. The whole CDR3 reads CASSPYGAGQNTEAFF.

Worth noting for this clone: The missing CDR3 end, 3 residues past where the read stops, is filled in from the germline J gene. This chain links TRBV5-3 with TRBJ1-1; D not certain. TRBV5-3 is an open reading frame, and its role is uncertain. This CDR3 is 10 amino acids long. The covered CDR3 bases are TGTGCCAGAAGCGATATGCGA. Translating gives CARSDMR. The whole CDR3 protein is CARSDMRAFF.

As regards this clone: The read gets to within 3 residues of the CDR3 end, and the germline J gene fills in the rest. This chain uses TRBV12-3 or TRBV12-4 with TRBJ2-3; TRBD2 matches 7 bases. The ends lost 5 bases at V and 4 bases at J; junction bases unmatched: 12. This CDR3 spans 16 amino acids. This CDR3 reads CASSTRLAGGPDTQYF. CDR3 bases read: TGTGCCAGCAGTACCCGACTAGCCGGAGGGCCAGATACG.

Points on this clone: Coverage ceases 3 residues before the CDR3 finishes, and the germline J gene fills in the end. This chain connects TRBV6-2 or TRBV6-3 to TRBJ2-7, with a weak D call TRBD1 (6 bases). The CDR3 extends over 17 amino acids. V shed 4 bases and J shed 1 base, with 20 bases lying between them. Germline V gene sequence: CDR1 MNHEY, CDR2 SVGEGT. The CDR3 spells CASSFVGAGVLSYEQYF. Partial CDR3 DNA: TGTGCCAGCAGTTTTGTTGGCGCAGGGGTGTTATCCTACGAG.

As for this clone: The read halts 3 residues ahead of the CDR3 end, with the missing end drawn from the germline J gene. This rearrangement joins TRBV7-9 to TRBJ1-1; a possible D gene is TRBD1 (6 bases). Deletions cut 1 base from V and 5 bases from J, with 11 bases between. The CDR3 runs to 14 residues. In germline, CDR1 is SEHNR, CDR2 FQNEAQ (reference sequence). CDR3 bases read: TGTGCCAGCAGCTTAGATTTAACAGGGACTGAA. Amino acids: CASSLDLTGTE. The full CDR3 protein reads CASSLDLTGTEAFF.